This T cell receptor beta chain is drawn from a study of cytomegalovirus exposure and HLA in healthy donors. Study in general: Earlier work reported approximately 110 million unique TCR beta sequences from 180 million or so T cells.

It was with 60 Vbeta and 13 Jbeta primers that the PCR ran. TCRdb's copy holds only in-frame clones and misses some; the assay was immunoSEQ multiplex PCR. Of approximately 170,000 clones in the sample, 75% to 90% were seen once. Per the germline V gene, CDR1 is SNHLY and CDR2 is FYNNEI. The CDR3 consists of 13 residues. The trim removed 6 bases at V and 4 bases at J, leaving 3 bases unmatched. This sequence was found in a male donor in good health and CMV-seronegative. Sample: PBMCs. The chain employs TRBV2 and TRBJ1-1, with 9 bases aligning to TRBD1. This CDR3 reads CASRGQGGTEAFF. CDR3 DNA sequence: TGTGCCAGCAGGGGACAGGGAGGCACTGAAGCTTTCTTT. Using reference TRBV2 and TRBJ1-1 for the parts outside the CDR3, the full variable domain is EPEVTQTPSHQVTQMGQEVILRCVPISNHLYFYWYRQILGQKVEFLVSFYNNEISEKSEIFDDQFSVERPDGSNFTLKIRSTKLEDSAMYFCASRGQGGTEAFFGQGTRLTVV.